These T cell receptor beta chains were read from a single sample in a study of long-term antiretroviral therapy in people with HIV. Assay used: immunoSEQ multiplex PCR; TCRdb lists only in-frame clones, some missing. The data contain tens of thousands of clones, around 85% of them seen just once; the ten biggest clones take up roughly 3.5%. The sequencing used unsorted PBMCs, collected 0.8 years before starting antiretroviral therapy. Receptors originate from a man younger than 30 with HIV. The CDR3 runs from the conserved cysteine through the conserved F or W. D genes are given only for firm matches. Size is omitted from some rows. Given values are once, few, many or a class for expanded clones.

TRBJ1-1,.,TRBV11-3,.,TGTGCCAGCAGCTTAGATTTGACGGCCACTGAAGCTTTCTTT,CASSLDLTATEAFF
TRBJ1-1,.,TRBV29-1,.,TGCAGCGTTGAATTGTGGGGTGGTGAAGCTTTCTTT,CSVELWGGEAFF
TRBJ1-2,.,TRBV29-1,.,TGCAGCGTTGTTGGATTAACTAATGGCTACACCTTC,CSVVGLTNGYTF
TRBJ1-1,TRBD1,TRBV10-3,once,TGTGCCATCAGTGAGCCCGGGACAGGGAACACTGAAGCTTTCTTT,CAISEPGTGNTEAFF
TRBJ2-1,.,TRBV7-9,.,TGTGCCAGCAGTCCGCCCGGGACCTGGGGTTACAATGAGCAGTTCTTC,CASSPPGTWGYNEQFF
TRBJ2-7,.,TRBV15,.,TGTGCCACCAGCAGAGATAATGTGGTTCGTTACGAGCAGTACTTC,CATSRDNVVRYEQYF
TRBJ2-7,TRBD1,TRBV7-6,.,TGTGCCAGCAGCCCCGGACAGGGGGAGTGGTACGAGCAGTACTTC,CASSPGQGEWYEQYF
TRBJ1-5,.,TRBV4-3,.,TGCGCCAGCAGCCAATTCGTCGGCACAGGACAGCCCCAGCATTTT,CASSQFVGTGQPQHF
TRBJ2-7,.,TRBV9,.,TGTGCCAGCAGCCGCACTAGTCCAAGCGAGCAGTACTTC,CASSRTSPSEQYF
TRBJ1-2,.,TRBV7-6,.,TGTGCCAGCAGCTTAGGACCCCTAGATGGCTACACCTTC,CASSLGPLDGYTF
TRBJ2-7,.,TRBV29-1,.,TGCAGCGTTGAGTCGGGGGATGGCGAGCAGTACTTC,CSVESGDGEQYF
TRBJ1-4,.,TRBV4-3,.,TGCGCCAGCAGCCCTAGACCGCAACAAAATGAAAAACTGTTTTTT,CASSPRPQQNEKLFF